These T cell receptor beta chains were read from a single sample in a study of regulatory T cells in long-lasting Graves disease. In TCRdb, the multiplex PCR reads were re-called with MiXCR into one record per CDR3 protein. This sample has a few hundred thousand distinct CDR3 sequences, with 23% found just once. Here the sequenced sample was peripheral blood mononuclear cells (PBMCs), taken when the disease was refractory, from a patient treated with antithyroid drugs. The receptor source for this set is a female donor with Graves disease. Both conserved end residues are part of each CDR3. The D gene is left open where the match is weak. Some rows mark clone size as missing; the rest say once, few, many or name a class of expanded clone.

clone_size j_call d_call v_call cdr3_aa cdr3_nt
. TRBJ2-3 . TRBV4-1 CASSHTLSSTDTQYF TGCGCCAGCAGCCACACATTATCTAGCACAGATACGCAGTATTTT
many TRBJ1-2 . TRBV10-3 CAIGSGRIQGYTF TGTGCCATCGGATCCGGCAGAATCCAGGGCTACACCTTC
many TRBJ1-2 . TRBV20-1 CSARQVYGYTF TGCAGTGCTCGACAGGTCTATGGCTACACCTTC
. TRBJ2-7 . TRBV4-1 CASSQDLGGFNEQYF TGCGCCAGCAGCCAAGATCTGGGGGGCTTCAACGAGCAGTACTTC
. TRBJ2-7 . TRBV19 CASSIGRSYEQYF TGTGCCAGTAGTATAGGACGGTCCTACGAGCAGTACTTC
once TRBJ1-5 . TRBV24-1 CATSDWDTNQPQHF TGTGCCACCAGTGATTGGGACACTAATCAGCCCCAGCATTTT
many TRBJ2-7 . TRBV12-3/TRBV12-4 CASSLMVGRGEQYF TGTGCCAGCAGTTTAATGGTCGGCCGGGGCGAGCAGTACTTC
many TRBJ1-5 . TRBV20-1 CSAKWADQPQHF TGCAGTGCTAAGTGGGCTGATCAGCCCCAGCATTTT
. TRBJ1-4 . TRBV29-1 CSVGGANEKLFF TGCAGCGTCGGAGGAGCTAATGAAAAACTGTTTTTT
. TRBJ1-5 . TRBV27 CASSRSPTRSNQPQHF TGTGCCAGCAGTCGTTCACCCACAAGGAGCAATCAGCCCCAGCATTTT
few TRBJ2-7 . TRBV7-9 CASSSYRYEQYF TGTGCCAGCAGCTCGTATAGATACGAGCAGTACTTC
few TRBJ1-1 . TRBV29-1 CSVEDRFRRRRNTEAFF TGCAGCGTTGAAGATCGGTTTAGGAGGAGGAGGAACACTGAAGCTTTCTTT
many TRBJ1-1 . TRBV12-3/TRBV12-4 CASSLERGTEAFF TGTGCCAGCAGTTTAGAACGGGGCACTGAAGCTTTCTTT
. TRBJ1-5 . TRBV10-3 CATKEILNQPQHF TGTGCCACCAAAGAGATACTCAATCAGCCCCAGCATTTT
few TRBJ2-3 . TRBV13 CASSLGPGPQYF TGTGCCAGCAGCTTAGGTCCGGGCCCGCAGTATTTT
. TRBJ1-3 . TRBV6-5 CASSSHLRNTIYF TGTGCCAGCAGTTCACACTTGAGAAACACCATATATTTT
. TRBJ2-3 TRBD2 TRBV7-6 CASSLLRGTSGGTDTQYF TGTGCCAGCAGCTTACTCAGAGGGACTAGCGGGGGCACAGATACGCAGTATTTT
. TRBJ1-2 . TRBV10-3 CAISVPSGTENYGYTF TGTGCCATCAGTGTTCCCTCCGGGACGGAGAACTATGGCTACACCTTC
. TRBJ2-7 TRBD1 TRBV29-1 CSIFLRGRGNYEQYF TGCAGCATCTTTCTCAGGGGCAGGGGGAACTACGAGCAGTACTTC
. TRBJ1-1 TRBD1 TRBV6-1 CASRNPDRVNTEAFF TGTGCCAGCAGAAACCCCGACAGGGTGAACACTGAAGCTTTCTTT
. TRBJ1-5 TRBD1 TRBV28 CASSSDRGLRQPQHF TGTGCCAGCAGTTCGGACAGGGGGTTGCGACAGCCCCAGCATTTT
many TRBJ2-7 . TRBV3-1 CASSQGRYSYEQYF TGTGCCAGCAGCCAGGGACGTTATAGCTACGAGCAGTACTTC
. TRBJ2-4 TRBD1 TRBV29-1 CSGKQGARDIQYF TGCAGCGGGAAACAGGGGGCGCGTGACATTCAGTACTTC
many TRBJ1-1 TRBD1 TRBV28 CASYRGEAFF TGTGCCAGCTACAGGGGAGAAGCTTTCTTT
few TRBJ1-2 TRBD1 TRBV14 CASAGTVNYGYTF TGTGCCAGCGCCGGGACAGTTAACTATGGCTACACCTTC
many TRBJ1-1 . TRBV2 CASKRTEAFF TGTGCCAGCAAAAGAACTGAAGCTTTCTTT
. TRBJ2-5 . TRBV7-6 CASSLETGWQTQYF TGTGCCAGCAGCTTAGAGACAGGCTGGCAGACCCAGTACTTC
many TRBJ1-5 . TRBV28 CASSPPGWDSNQPQHF TGTGCCAGCAGTCCGCCAGGATGGGACAGCAATCAGCCCCAGCATTTT
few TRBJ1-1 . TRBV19 CASKRTATEAFF TGTGCCAGTAAAAGGACGGCCACTGAAGCTTTCTTT
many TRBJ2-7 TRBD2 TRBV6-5 CASSYSPAGADEQYF TGTGCCAGCAGTTACTCGCCCGCGGGAGCCGACGAGCAGTACTTC
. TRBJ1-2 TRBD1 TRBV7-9 CASSLMGTGVAYGYTF TGTGCCAGCAGCTTAATGGGGACAGGGGTGGCCTATGGCTACACCTTC
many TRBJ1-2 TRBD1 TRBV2 CASSPGQGRGYTF TGTGCCAGCAGTCCGGGACAGGGGCGCGGCTACACCTTC